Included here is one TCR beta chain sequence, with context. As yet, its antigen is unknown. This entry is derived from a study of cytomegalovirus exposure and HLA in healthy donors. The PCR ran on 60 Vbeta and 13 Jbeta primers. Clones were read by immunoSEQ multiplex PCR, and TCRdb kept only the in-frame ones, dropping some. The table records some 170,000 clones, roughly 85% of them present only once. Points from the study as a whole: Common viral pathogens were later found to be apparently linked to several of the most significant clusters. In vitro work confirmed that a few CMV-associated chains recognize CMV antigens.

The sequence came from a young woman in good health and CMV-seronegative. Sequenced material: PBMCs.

In nucleotides, the CDR3 is TGCGCCAGCAAATCACAGGAGTTCGCCTACAATGAGCAGTTCTTC. Protein product: CASKSQEFAYNEQFF. The rearrangement joins TRBV5-1 to TRBJ2-1; D is possibly TRBD1 (5 bases). The CDR3 runs to 15 residues. V lost 6 bases and J lost 2, with 15 bases in between. Germline V CDR1 and CDR2: SGHRS, YFSETQ. Using reference TRBV5-1 and TRBJ2-1 for the parts outside the CDR3, the full variable domain is KAGVTQTPRYLIKTRGQQVTLSCSPISGHRSVSWYQQTPGQGLQFLFEYFSETQRNKGNFPGRFSGRQFSNSRSEMNVSTLELGDSALYLCASKSQEFAYNEQFFGPGTRLTVL.